One sample yielded the 5 T cell receptor beta chains listed below, sequenced in a study of T cells in women clearing cervical HPV infection. Profiled with immunoSEQ multiplex PCR; TCRdb holds only in-frame clones, not every one. Its listing shows about 30,000 clones. The sample consisted of blood buffy coat. The source of these receptors is a woman between 18 and 70 years old with a cervical HPV16 infection that either progressed to CIN3+ or cleared (not recorded which).

As to this clone: Germline and junction disagree at one end, which may indicate a read error. Other DNA sequences from this sample encode an identical CDR3 as well. CDR3 protein: CAWSTRDSGGPGNTIYF. Incomplete CDR3 DNA: TGTGCCTGGAGTACCCGGGACTCGGGGGGACCTGGAAACACT. The chain joins TRBV30 to TRBJ1-3, with a possible D match to TRBD1 (5 bases). The CDR3 is cut off 3 residues early in the read; its end comes from the germline J gene. This CDR3 spans 17 amino acids. Germline V gene lookup returns CDR1 GTSNPN and CDR2 SVGIG (reference sequence).

With regard to this clone: The CDR3 goes on 3 residues after the read ends, and that part is filled in from the germline J gene. The chain joins TRBV6-1 to TRBJ2-3; weak D call: TRBD2 (5 bases). The germline V gene encodes CDR1 MNHNS and CDR2 SASEGT. The CDR3 length is 12 residues. Here the CDR3 reads CASSEGGQPQYF. The CDR3 DNA, read in part, is TGTGCCAGCAGTGAAGGAGGGCAGCCG.

In regard to this clone: The read is 3 residues too short to cover the CDR3 end, so that end is filled in from the germline J gene. V and J are TRBV6-1 and TRBJ2-1; the match to TRBD2 covers 10 bases. CDR3 length: 14 residues. J was trimmed by 4 bases and V by 4 bases; bases with no gene match: 1. CDR1 is MNHNS and CDR2 is SASEGT in the germline V gene. The CDR3 bases that were read are TGTGCCAGCAGTGGGACTAGCGGTTACAATGAG. This gives the protein CASSGTSGYNE. The entire CDR3 reads CASSGTSGYNEQFF.

Comments on this clone: The read terminates 3 residues ahead of where the CDR3 ends, so the germline J gene completes it. The V call is TRBV19, the J call TRBJ2-2; 11 bases match TRBD1. V lost 6 bases to trimming and J lost 7 bases; unmatched junction nucleotides: 10. This CDR3 is 16 amino acids long. Germline-derived CDR1 and CDR2 are LNHDA and SQIVND (reference sequence). The DNA read from the CDR3 is TGTGCCAGTAGACGACTTCCGGGACAGGGGGGCGGGGAG. Its protein product is CASRRLPGQGGGE. The complete CDR3 sequence is CASRRLPGQGGGELFF.

To note about this clone: The read ends 3 residues early relative to the CDR3; the germline J gene fills the gap. The chain has TRBV7-2 and TRBJ1-2; 7 bases are a match to TRBD1. CDR3 size: 14 residues. Germline V lookup: CDR1 SGHTA, CDR2 FQGNSA. This CDR3 reads CASSPDRVRWDYTF. CDR3 DNA (partial): TGTGCCAGCAGCCCCGACAGGGTCCGCTGGGAC.